The 26 T cell receptor beta chains given below trace back to one sample, sequenced in a study of shared clonotypes between healthy human individuals. This table comes from immunoSEQ multiplex PCR, and its TCRdb copy is limited to in-frame clones, with some not included. The repertoire includes about 1 million clones, roughly 70% of them detected once, and nearly 1.5% sits in the top ten. Specimen: memory CD4+ T cells sorted from blood. The subset: CD45RA-negative fraction. The receptors were sampled from a man aged 18 to 30 in good health.

The gene calls are TRBV5-1 and TRBJ1-1; TRBD1 matches at 7 bases. CDR1 SGHRS and CDR2 YFSETQ come from the germline V gene. Unmatched junction bases numbered 4, after V lost 1 base and J lost 4 bases. The CDR3 has 14 amino acids. The CDR3 sequence: CASSLLQGTTEAFF. Written as DNA, the CDR3 is TGCGCCAGCAGCTTGTTACAGGGGACCACTGAAGCTTTCTTT. The whole variable domain, filled in from reference TRBV5-1 and TRBJ1-1, reads KAGVTQTPRYLIKTRGQQVTLSCSPISGHRSVSWYQQTPGQGLQFLFEYFSETQRNKGNFPGRFSGRQFSNSRSEMNVSTLELGDSALYLCASSLLQGTTEAFFGQGTRLTVV.

V and J are TRBV2 and TRBJ1-1; D ambiguous. Germline loops: CDR1 SNHLY, CDR2 FYNNEI. This CDR3 is built from 11 residues. V lost 4 bases to trimming and J lost 5 bases, with 5 bases between them. The CDR3 DNA reads TGTGCCAGCAGTGCGTCAACTGAAGCTTTCTTT. It is translated as CASSASTEAFF. Together with reference TRBV2 and TRBJ1-1, the CDR3 gives the full variable domain: EPEVTQTPSHQVTQMGQEVILRCVPISNHLYFYWYRQILGQKVEFLVSFYNNEISEKSEIFDDQFSVERPDGSNFTLKIRSTKLEDSAMYFCASSASTEAFFGQGTRLTVV.

This clone was seen only a few times. This sample also contains other DNA sequences that code for the same CDR3. The chain is built from TRBV29-1 and TRBJ2-6; perhaps TRBD1 as D (6 bases). The CDR3 extends over 14 amino acids. Trimming pared 4 bases from V and 0 bases from J, leaving 7 bases between. The germline V gene encodes CDR1 SQVTM and CDR2 ANQGSEA. CDR3 region: CSVGGGSGANVLTF. The CDR3 nucleotides read TGCAGCGTTGGAGGGGGCTCTGGGGCCAACGTCCTGACTTTC.

Note on this clone: Other DNA variants within this sample encode the same CDR3. The rearrangement joins TRBV7-3 to TRBJ2-2; 7 bases agree with TRBD1. There are 13 residues in the CDR3. With 4 bases clipped from V and 5 bases from J, the junction kept 1 base outside the gene matches. The germline gives CDR1 SGHTA, CDR2 FQGTGA. The CDR3 DNA sequence: TGTGCCAGCAGCTCACAGGGGACCGGGGAGCTGTTTTTT. Translation gives CASSSQGTGELFF.

CDR3 sequence reads: CASSRGHSQETQYF. The CDR3 DNA reads TGTGCCAGCAGCCGCGGACATTCCCAAGAGACCCAGTACTTC. This chain uses TRBV7-9 with TRBJ2-5; possibly TRBD1 for D (5 bases). Germline V gene lookup returns CDR1 SEHNR and CDR2 FQNEAQ (reference sequence). V was cut by 5 bases and J by 1 base, with 11 bases left in between. The CDR3 is 14 residues long.

V gene TRBV5-1 combines with J gene TRBJ2-5; D ambiguous. In germline, CDR1 is SGHRS, CDR2 YFSETQ. The CDR3 covers 12 residues. With 5 bases removed from V and 9 bases from J, the gap between germline ends came to 14 bases. In DNA form, the CDR3 reads TGCGCCAGCAGTCCTGCGTCCGAGGCCCAGTACTTC. It yields the protein CASSPASEAQYF.

A remark on this clone: Other DNA sequences from this sample encode an identical CDR3 as well. The chain employs TRBV7-2 and TRBJ1-5, with no clear D. The CDR3 covers 13 residues. Germline-derived CDR1 and CDR2 are SGHTA and FQGNSA. The germline V and J ends were trimmed by 5 bases and 0 bases, with 5 bases remaining between them. Here the CDR3 reads CASSLDSNQPQHF. CDR3 nucleotide sequence: TGTGCCAGCAGCCTGGATAGCAATCAGCCCCAGCATTTT.

This clone was recorded many times. The rearrangement links TRBV19 to TRBJ1-6, with TRBD1 identical over 8 bases. J gave up 11 bases and V 3 bases, and 6 bases lay outside the gene matches. From germline, CDR1 is LNHDA and CDR2 SQIVND (reference sequence). The CDR3 loop spans 14 amino acids. DNA for the CDR3: TGTGCCAGTAGTATTGGACAGGGATTGGCACCCCTCCACTTT. It is translated as CASSIGQGLAPLHF.

Comment on this clone: The same CDR3 arises from other DNA sequences in this sample as well. The chain uses TRBV6-1 and TRBJ2-7; no firm D call. The V end lost 2 bases, the J end lost 2 bases, and 7 bases lay between the germline ends. The CDR3 consists of 13 residues. Germline CDR1 and CDR2: MNHNS and SASEGT. This CDR3 is CASSETGPYEQYF. DNA for the CDR3: TGTGCCAGCAGTGAAACCGGGCCCTACGAGCAGTACTTC.

The gene calls are TRBV7-2 and TRBJ2-7; 10 bases fit TRBD2. This CDR3 has 15 amino acids. The V gene's germline CDR1 is SGHTA and CDR2 FQGNSA. J was trimmed by 5 bases and V by 0 bases; bases with no gene match: 4. In DNA form, the CDR3 reads TGTGCCAGCAGCTTAGCCGGGACTAGCGTCGACGAGCAGTACTTC. It yields the protein CASSLAGTSVDEQYF. The full variable domain, its missing parts supplied by reference TRBV7-2 and TRBJ2-7, is GAGVSQSPSNKVTEKGKDVELRCDPISGHTALYWYRQSLGQGLEFLIYFQGNSAPDKSGLPSDRFSAERTGGSVSTLTIQRTQQEDSAVYLCASSLAGTSVDEQYFGPGTRLTVT.

The CDR3 loop is CAWRTGSGSPLHF. CDR3 sequence (DNA): TGTGCCTGGAGGACAGGGTCCGGTTCACCCCTCCACTTT. This rearrangement joins TRBV30 to TRBJ1-6; 7 positions match TRBD1. This CDR3 region has 13 residues. The V gene end was trimmed by 3 bases and the J gene end by 9 bases; junction bases not matched to a gene: 5. CDR1 and CDR2 from the germline V gene are GTSNPN and SVGIG (reference sequence). Full variable domain (rest looked up from reference TRBV30 and TRBJ1-6): SQTIHQWPATLVQPVGSPLSLECTVEGTSNPNLYWYRQAAGRGLQLLFYSVGIGQISSEVPQNLSASRPQDRQFILSSKKLLLSDSGFYLCAWRTGSGSPLHFGNGTRLTVT.

As concerns this clone: The sample carries other DNA sequences with the same CDR3. This chain links TRBV7-2 with TRBJ2-1; 7 bases agree with TRBD1. Losses at the gene ends were 5 bases for V and 3 bases for J; bases not matched to a gene: 4. The CDR3 is 14 residues long. Per germline, CDR1 SGHTA and CDR2 FQGNSA. The CDR3 region is CASSPGQVYNEQFF. The CDR3 bases are TGTGCCAGCAGCCCCGGACAGGTCTACAATGAGCAGTTCTTC.

This chain connects TRBV7-2 to TRBJ1-5; 10 nucleotides agree with TRBD1. The germline gives CDR1 SGHTA, CDR2 FQGNSA. This CDR3 spans 15 amino acids. Trimming took 6 bases from V and 5 from J; bases not matched to a gene: 7. The CDR3 region has the DNA TGTGCCAGCAGTTCGATGACAGGGGGCTATCAGCCCCAGCATTTT. Protein sequence: CASSSMTGGYQPQHF.

This chain uses TRBV27 with TRBJ1-5, with 7 bases fitting TRBD1. The germline gives CDR1 MNHEY, CDR2 SMNVEV (reference sequence). V shed 5 bases and J 5 bases; nucleotides not matched to a gene: 9. The CDR3 extends over 15 amino acids. This CDR3 reads CASSLLARGDQPQHF. The CDR3 bases are TGTGCCAGCAGTCTACTCGCCAGGGGGGATCAGCCCCAGCATTTT.

The V call is TRBV6-1, the J call TRBJ1-2; D unresolved. The CDR3 consists of 12 residues. Germline V CDR1 and CDR2: MNHNS, SASEGT. Trimming shortened V by 3 bases and J by 8 bases, and 10 bases separated the two germline ends. Written as DNA, the CDR3 is TGTGCCAGCAGTGACGGACCTAGGGGCTACACCTTC. Its translation: CASSDGPRGYTF.

The chain uses TRBV7-2 and TRBJ1-2, with 8 bases identical to TRBD1. With 2 bases clipped from V and 4 bases from J, the junction kept 9 bases outside the gene matches. There are 16 residues in the CDR3. CDR1 and CDR2 from the germline V gene are SGHTA and FQGNSA. In nucleotides, the CDR3 is TGTGCCAGCAGCTTAACCGGGGACAGGCGAGGCTATGGCTACACCTTC. Protein product: CASSLTGDRRGYGYTF.

The chain is built from TRBV15 and TRBJ2-3; TRBD2 aligns across 10 bases. Losses at the gene ends were 7 bases for V and 6 bases for J; bases not matched to a gene: 4. This CDR3 contains 13 residues. The germline CDR1 and CDR2 sequences are LNHNV and YYDKDF (reference sequence). In DNA form, the CDR3 reads TGTGCCACCACCAAAGCGGGGGGGGATACGCAGTATTTT. Protein: CATTKAGGDTQYF. The variable domain in full, completed from reference TRBV15 and TRBJ2-3, reads DAMVIQNPRYQVTQFGKPVTLSCSQTLNHNVMYWYQQKSSQAPKLLFHYYDKDFNNEADTPDNFQSRRPNTSFCFLDIRSPGLGDTAMYLCATTKAGGDTQYFGPGTRLTVL.

V usage is TRBV5-4 and J usage is TRBJ2-3; TRBD1 matches at 9 bases. In germline, CDR1 is SGHNT, CDR2 YYREEE (reference sequence). The CDR3 loop spans 14 amino acids. V shed 2 bases and J 5 bases; nucleotides not matched to a gene: 3. CDR3 amino acids: CASSLQGARDTQYF. The CDR3 region has the DNA TGTGCCAGCAGCTTACAGGGGGCGCGAGATACGCAGTATTTT. The whole variable domain, remainder taken from reference TRBV5-4 and TRBJ2-3, is ETGVTQSPTHLIKTRGQQVTLRCSSQSGHNTVSWYQQALGQGPQFIFQYYREEENGRGNFPPRFSGLQFPNYSSELNVNALELDDSALYLCASSLQGARDTQYFGPGTRLTVL.

This clone was counted a single time. V gene TRBV5-5 combines with J gene TRBJ1-2; 11 bases are a match to TRBD1. This CDR3 comprises 13 residues. Trimming cost V 6 bases and J 7 bases; bases outside gene matches: 5. Germline CDR1 reads SGHKS; CDR2 reads YYEKEE (reference sequence). CDR3 in DNA: TGTGCCAGCACCGGACAGGGGGCGATTGGCTACACCTTC. Protein product: CASTGQGAIGYTF. The whole variable domain, filled in from reference TRBV5-5 and TRBJ1-2, reads DAGVTQSPTHLIKTRGQQVTLRCSPISGHKSVSWYQQVLGQGPQFIFQYYEKEERGRGNFPDRFSARQFPNYSSELNVNALLLGDSALYLCASTGQGAIGYTFGSGTRLTVV.

This chain connects TRBV28 to TRBJ1-2; possible D gene TRBD1, 5 bases. The CDR3 sequence is 18 residues long. Germline V lookup: CDR1 MDHEN, CDR2 SYDVKM. V was trimmed by 2 bases and J by 1 base, leaving 20 bases between them. Here the CDR3 DNA reads TGTGCCAGCAGTTTAATTGGCCCTGGACGGGACCTTAACTATGGCTACACCTTC. Encoded protein: CASSLIGPGRDLNYGYTF.

The chain links TRBV11-2 to TRBJ2-7, with 7 bases that match TRBD2. V was clipped by 8 bases and J by 2 bases; unmatched bases: 3. The CDR3 has 12 amino acids. From germline, CDR1 is SGHAT and CDR2 FQNNGV. The chain's CDR3 is CASGRAAYEQYF. The CDR3 nucleotides read TGTGCCAGCGGGAGGGCGGCCTACGAGCAGTACTTC.

The chain uses TRBV10-2 and TRBJ2-1; 9 nucleotides line up with TRBD2. The CDR3 is 18 amino acids. CDR1 WSHSY and CDR2 SAAADI come from the germline V gene. V was clipped by 0 bases and J by 8 bases; unmatched bases: 14. Here the CDR3 reads CASSESPHLAGVGHEQFF. CDR3 DNA sequence: TGCGCCAGCAGTGAGTCCCCACATTTAGCGGGAGTAGGCCATGAGCAGTTCTTC.

This clone was seen only once. The gene calls are TRBV27 and TRBJ2-4; TRBD1 agrees at 7 bases. The CDR3 extends over 16 amino acids. CDR1 and CDR2 from the germline V gene are MNHEY and SMNVEV (reference sequence). The ends lost 3 bases at V and 0 bases at J; junction bases unmatched: 5. The DNA for the CDR3 is TGTGCCAGCAGTTTCAACAGGGGTCTAGCCAAAAACATTCAGTACTTC. This encodes CASSFNRGLAKNIQYF.

A few counts support this clone. V and J are TRBV5-1 and TRBJ1-6, with 9 bases fitting TRBD1. Germline CDR1 and CDR2: SGHRS and YFSETQ. The CDR3 has 14 residues. V shed 2 bases and J 8 bases; nucleotides not matched to a gene: 2. The CDR3 nucleotides are TGCGCCAGCAGCTTCAGGACAGGGGATTCACCCCTCCACTTT. Translating gives CASSFRTGDSPLHF.

V is TRBV5-1 and J is TRBJ2-2; D perhaps matches TRBD2 (5 bases). V was trimmed by 0 bases and J by 4 bases, leaving 10 bases between them. The length of the CDR3 is 15 residues. Germline assignment: CDR1 SGHRS and CDR2 YFSETQ. Here the CDR3 reads CASSLAGLSTGELFF. The CDR3 bases are TGCGCCAGCAGCTTGGCGGGGTTGAGCACCGGGGAGCTGTTTTTT.

Only one count was recorded for this clone. This chain connects TRBV7-6 to TRBJ2-3; 7 bases are a match to TRBD2. The CDR3 is 17 residues long. In germline, CDR1 is SGHVS, CDR2 FNYEAQ. V was clipped by 5 bases and J by 0 bases; unmatched bases: 11. The CDR3 loop is CASSLRGRGSSTDTQYF. CDR3 DNA: TGTGCCAGCAGCCTACGCGGGCGGGGGTCTAGCACAGATACGCAGTATTTT.